The clone carrying this T cell receptor (beta chain) was counted between two and nine times. The data are from a study of blood T cell repertoires in COVID-19. Study-wide background: Samples of COVID-19 (acute and convalescent) were obtained from the United States, Italy and Spain.

The CDR3 runs 14 residues. Germline CDR1 MDHEN, CDR2 SYDVKM. V shed 2 bases, J shed 6 bases, and the junction held 4 bases outside the gene matches. How the authors handled the data: Scientists estimated how many nucleated cells there were by amplifying reference gene primers. Only in-frame clones appear in the TCRdb table, and some are missing; sequencing was by immunoSEQ multiplex PCR. V and J calls and clone size are copied from that table; D and trimming were computed from the DNA. The table lists tens of thousands of clones, around 80% of them singletons. This TCR was recovered from a man older than 75 with active or convalescent COVID-19. The sequencing sample was made of peripheral blood. The chain is built from TRBV28 and TRBJ1-1; 9 bases align to TRBD1. The CDR3, as DNA: TGTGCCAGCAGTTTAAACAGGGGGCTGGCTGAAGCTTTCTTT. Residues: CASSLNRGLAEAFF.